The clone carrying this T cell receptor beta chain occurred a few times. One entry per CDR3 protein results from TCRdb running MiXCR on the RACE reads. This sample has 210,000 or so distinct CDR3 sequences, with roughly a quarter found just once. The germline CDR1 and CDR2 sequences are SGHVS and FNYEAQ. There are 13 residues in the CDR3. The V end lost 5 bases, the J end lost 3 bases, and 8 bases lay between the germline ends. The data were taken from a study of human T cells and chemical hapten exposure. Time point specified: patch test 3, about 24 weeks after DPC sensitization. The treatment was: therapeutic diphenylcyclopropenone sensitization with weekly scalp DPC. Patients had alopecia, were aged 18 to 70, and were not pregnant.

The V call is TRBV7-6, the J call TRBJ1-5; D not resolved. This clonotype was obtained from a woman aged 40 to 49 with alopecia areata. Some clones in this sample may be carry-over from other donors' samples. This sample comprised whole blood, obtained in connection with sensitization to the hapten diphenylcyclopropenone (DPC). CDR3 loop: CASSPSFNQPQHF. Written as DNA, the CDR3 is TGTGCCAGCAGCCCTTCTTTCAATCAGCCCCAGCATTTT.